The rows below give T cell receptor beta chains drawn from one sample of a study of tumor-infiltrating lymphocytes in primary liver carcinoma. TCRdb reprocessed the multiplex PCR reads via MiXCR and lists one record per CDR3 protein. The repertoire has approximately 64,000 distinct CDR3 sequences, approximately 74% of them found once; the top ten carry under 45%. What was sequenced was liver tumor tissue from sampling region 4. The receptors here all came from a man in his forties with primary liver carcinoma and hepatitis B virus infection. The CDR3 runs from the conserved cysteine through the conserved F or W. D genes are given only for firm matches. Expanded clones are given a class, and other clones once, few, many or no size at all.

clone size: many; D gene: NA; V gene: TRBV12-3/TRBV12-4; J gene: TRBJ1-6; CDR3 protein: CASSSTVGNSPLHF; CDR3 DNA: TGTGCCAGCAGTTCTACAGTGGGAAATTCACCCCTCCACTTT
clone size: NA; D gene: NA; V gene: TRBV29-1; J gene: TRBJ2-7; CDR3 protein: CSLGGESSFYEQYF; CDR3 DNA: TGCAGCCTCGGAGGAGAGTCCAGCTTCTACGAGCAATACTTC
clone size: NA; D gene: NA; V gene: TRBV10-2; J gene: TRBJ2-7; CDR3 protein: CTSTDFRTRYGQYF; CDR3 DNA: TGCACCAGCACTGATTTCAGGACGCGCTACGGGCAGTACTTC
clone size: many; D gene: NA; V gene: TRBV18; J gene: TRBJ2-3; CDR3 protein: CASSSGRTDTQYF; CDR3 DNA: TGTGCCAGCTCATCGGGACGGACAGATACGCAGTATTTT
clone size: NA; D gene: TRBD2; V gene: TRBV28; J gene: TRBJ2-7; CDR3 protein: CPSSLLAGACEQYF; CDR3 DNA: TGTCCCAGCAGTCTCCTAGCGGGAGCCTGCGAGCAGTACTTC
clone size: NA; D gene: NA; V gene: TRBV11-2; J gene: TRBJ1-1; CDR3 protein: CASRRSRAGVFTGAFF; CDR3 DNA: TGTGCCAGCAGGCGGAGTAGGGCAGGGGTCTTCACTGGAGCTTTCTTT
clone size: NA; D gene: TRBD2; V gene: TRBV6-2/TRBV6-3; J gene: TRBJ2-1; CDR3 protein: CTSSYSLAGVYNEQFF; CDR3 DNA: TGTACCAGCAGTTACTCACTAGCGGGAGTCTACAATGAGCAATTCTTC
clone size: NA; D gene: TRBD1; V gene: TRBV29-1; J gene: TRBJ2-1; CDR3 protein: CSGTRTGDYNEQFF; CDR3 DNA: TGCAGCGGAACGCGGACAGGGGACTACAATGAGCAGTTCTTC
clone size: NA; D gene: TRBD1; V gene: TRBV11-2; J gene: TRBJ2-3; CDR3 protein: CASIQTGVGTDTQYF; CDR3 DNA: TGTGCCAGCATCCAGACAGGGGTGGGCACAGATACGCAGTATTTT
clone size: NA; D gene: NA; V gene: TRBV29-1; J gene: TRBJ2-5; CDR3 protein: CGLTQGMETQYF; CDR3 DNA: TGCGGACTCACCCAGGGGATGGAGACCCAGTACTTC
clone size: many; D gene: NA; V gene: TRBV10-1; J gene: TRBJ2-3; CDR3 protein: CASSEGKSSSTDTQYF; CDR3 DNA: TGCGCCAGCAGTGAGGGGAAGAGCTCTAGCACAGATACGCAGTATTTT
clone size: many; D gene: TRBD1; V gene: TRBV6-1; J gene: TRBJ1-2; CDR3 protein: CASTGQGIYGYTF; CDR3 DNA: TGTGCCAGCACAGGACAGGGGATTTATGGCTACACCTTC
clone size: once; D gene: NA; V gene: TRBV29-1; J gene: TRBJ2-1; CDR3 protein: CGVLDSEQFF; CDR3 DNA: TGCGGCGTTCTTGATAGCGAGCAATTCTTC
clone size: NA; D gene: NA; V gene: TRBV29-1; J gene: TRBJ1-1; CDR3 protein: CSVRAGWGMSIEAFF; CDR3 DNA: TGCAGCGTTCGGGCGGGTTGGGGAATGAGCATTGAAGCTTTCTTC
clone size: NA; D gene: NA; V gene: TRBV5-1; J gene: TRBJ2-7; CDR3 protein: CARSSSRSYKQYF; CDR3 DNA: TGCGCCAGGAGCTCCTCTAGGTCCTACAAGCAGTACTTC
clone size: NA; D gene: NA; V gene: TRBV6-5; J gene: TRBJ2-7; CDR3 protein: CASRPGQTAYFYEQYF; CDR3 DNA: TGTGCTAGCAGACCCGGACAGACAGCATACTTTTACGAGCAGTACTTC
clone size: NA; D gene: NA; V gene: TRBV12-3/TRBV12-4; J gene: TRBJ2-3; CDR3 protein: CATSPQGQFLDTQYF; CDR3 DNA: TGTGCCACCAGTCCGCAGGGTCAGTTTCTAGATACGCAGTATTTT
clone size: once; D gene: NA; V gene: TRBV11-2; J gene: TRBJ2-2; CDR3 protein: CASSLNHRSRDTGELFF; CDR3 DNA: TGTGCCAGTAGCTTAAATCATCGGAGTAGGGACACCGGGGAGCTGTTTTTT
clone size: NA; D gene: TRBD2; V gene: TRBV11-3; J gene: TRBJ2-1; CDR3 protein: CDSSTRTSGLYNEQFF; CDR3 DNA: TGTGACAGCAGCACCCGGACTAGTGGGCTATACAATGAGCAGTTCTTC
clone size: many; D gene: NA; V gene: TRBV30; J gene: TRBJ2-7; CDR3 protein: CARSVNRAHEQYF; CDR3 DNA: TGTGCCCGGAGTGTAAACAGGGCCCACGAGCAGTACTTC
clone size: NA; D gene: TRBD2; V gene: TRBV5-4; J gene: TRBJ2-1; CDR3 protein: CASAQGGGSYNEQFF; CDR3 DNA: TGTGCCAGCGCCCAAGGCGGGGGTTCCTACAATGAGCAGTTCTTC
clone size: few; D gene: NA; V gene: TRBV10-3; J gene: TRBJ2-5; CDR3 protein: CAISESGETQYF; CDR3 DNA: TGTGCCATCAGTGAGTCCGGGGAGACCCAGTACTTC